Here is one T cell receptor (beta chain) with its context. Its target is not known. The repertoire was sequenced with immunoSEQ multiplex PCR; TCRdb's copy has only in-frame clones and lacks some. The data hold tens of thousands of clones, with more than 70% observed a single time. These data belong to a study of vaccination effects on CD4 cells after COVID-19. Study results and caveats: Healthy vaccinees showed cross-reactivity with common cold coronaviruses in only 1 of 255 vaccine-induced clones.

After expansion with viral peptide pools in the ViraFEST assay, antigen-specific CD4+ T cells were sequenced. Upon completion of around ten days in culture, CD4+ T cells were isolated. Vaccine recipients had no previous SARS-CoV-2 infection; their nucleocapsid antibodies were negative. This material consisted of CD4+ T cells from PBMCs cultured with SARS-CoV-2 spike peptides, taken before COVID-19 vaccination. The source is a human donor who received a COVID-19 vaccine.

CDR3 protein: CASSWGQGAFEAFF. The DNA of the CDR3 is TGTGCCAGCAGCTGGGGACAGGGGGCTTTTGAAGCTTTCTTT. V is TRBV7-8 and J is TRBJ1-1; 12 positions match TRBD1. The CDR3 sequence is 14 residues long. Germline loops: CDR1 SGHVS, CDR2 FQNEAQ. V lost 4 bases and J lost 7; bases outside the gene matches: 4. The full variable domain, its missing parts supplied by reference TRBV7-8 and TRBJ1-1, is GAGVSQSPRYKVAKRGQDVALRCDPISGHVSLFWYQQALGQGPEFLTYFQNEAQLDKSGLPSDRFFAERPEGSVSTLKIQRTQQEDSAVYLCASSWGQGAFEAFFGQGTRLTVV.